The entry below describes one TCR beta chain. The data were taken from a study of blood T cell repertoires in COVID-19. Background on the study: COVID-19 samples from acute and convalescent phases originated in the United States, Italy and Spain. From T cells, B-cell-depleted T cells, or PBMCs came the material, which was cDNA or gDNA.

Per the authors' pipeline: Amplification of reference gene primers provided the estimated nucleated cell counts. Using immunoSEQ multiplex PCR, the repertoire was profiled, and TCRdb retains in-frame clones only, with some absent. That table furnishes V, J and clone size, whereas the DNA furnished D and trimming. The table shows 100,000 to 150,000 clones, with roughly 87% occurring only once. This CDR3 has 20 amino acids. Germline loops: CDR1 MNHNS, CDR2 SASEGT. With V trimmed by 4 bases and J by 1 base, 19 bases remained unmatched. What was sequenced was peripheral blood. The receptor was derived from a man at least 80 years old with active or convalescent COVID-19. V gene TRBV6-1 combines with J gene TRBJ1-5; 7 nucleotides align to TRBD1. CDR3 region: CASSGNTGTALPISNQPQHF. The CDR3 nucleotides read TGTGCCAGCAGTGGCAACACCGGGACAGCGTTACCCATAAGCAATCAGCCCCAGCATTTT.